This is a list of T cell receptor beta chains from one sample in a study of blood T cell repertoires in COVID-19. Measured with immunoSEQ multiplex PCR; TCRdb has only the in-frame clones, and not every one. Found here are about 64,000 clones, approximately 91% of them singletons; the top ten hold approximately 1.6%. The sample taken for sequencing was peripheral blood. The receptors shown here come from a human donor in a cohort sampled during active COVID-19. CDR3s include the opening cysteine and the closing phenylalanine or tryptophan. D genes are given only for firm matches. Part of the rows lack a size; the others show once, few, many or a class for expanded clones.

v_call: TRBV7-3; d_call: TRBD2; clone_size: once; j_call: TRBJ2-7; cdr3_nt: TGTGCCAGCAGCTTAAGCGGGACTAGCGGGAGAGAACGGTACTTC; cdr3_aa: CASSLSGTSGRERYF
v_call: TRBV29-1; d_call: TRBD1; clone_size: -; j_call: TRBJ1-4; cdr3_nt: TGCAGCGTTATGACAGGGTTTACTGAAAAACTGTTTTTT; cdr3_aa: CSVMTGFTEKLFF
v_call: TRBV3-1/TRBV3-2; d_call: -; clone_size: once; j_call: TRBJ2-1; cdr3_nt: TGTGCCAGCAGCCAAGGGGCCGGATACAATGAGCAGTTCTTC; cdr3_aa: CASSQGAGYNEQFF
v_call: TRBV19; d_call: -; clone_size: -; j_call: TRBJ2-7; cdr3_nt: TGTGCCAGTAGTATAGCCGCGGCTAGTACGATGACTTACGAGCAGTACTTC; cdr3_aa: CASSIAAASTMTYEQYF
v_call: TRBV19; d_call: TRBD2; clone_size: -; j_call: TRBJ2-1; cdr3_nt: TGTGCCAGTAGCCGCTTAAGGACTAGCGGGAGGAGGGATGAGCAGTTCTTC; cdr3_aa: CASSRLRTSGRRDEQFF
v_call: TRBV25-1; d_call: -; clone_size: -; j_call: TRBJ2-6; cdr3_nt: TGTGCCAGCAGTGAATATCGGGGGACTGGGGCCAACGTCCTGACTTTC; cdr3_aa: CASSEYRGTGANVLTF
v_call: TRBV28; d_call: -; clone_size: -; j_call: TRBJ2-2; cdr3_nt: TGTGCCAGCACGATGGCGGGCGCGAACACCGGGGAGCTGTTTTTT; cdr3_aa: CASTMAGANTGELFF
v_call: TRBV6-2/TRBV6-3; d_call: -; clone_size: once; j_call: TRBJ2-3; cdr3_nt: TGTGCCAGCAGTTACGGGGGCTCGATTAGCACAGATACGCAGTATTTT; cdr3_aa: CASSYGGSISTDTQYF
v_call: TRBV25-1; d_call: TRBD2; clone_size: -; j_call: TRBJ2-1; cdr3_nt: TGTGCCAGCAGCTCCGGACTAGCGGGATACTACAATGAGCAGTTCTTC; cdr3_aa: CASSSGLAGYYNEQFF
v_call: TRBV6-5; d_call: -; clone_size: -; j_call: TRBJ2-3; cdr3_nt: TGTGCCAGCAGATCGGACTCGGGTACGCAGTATTTT; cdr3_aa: CASRSDSGTQYF
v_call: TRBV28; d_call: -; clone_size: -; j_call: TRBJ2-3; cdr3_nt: TGTGCCAGCAGTTTATCGGCGGGAACCCACAGCACAGATACGCAGTATTTT; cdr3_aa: CASSLSAGTHSTDTQYF
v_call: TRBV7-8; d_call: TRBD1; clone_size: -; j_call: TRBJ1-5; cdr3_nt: TGTGCCAGCAGCTTAGCCCTTCAGGGACAGGGGTCTCAGCCCCAGCATTTT; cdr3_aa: CASSLALQGQGSQPQHF
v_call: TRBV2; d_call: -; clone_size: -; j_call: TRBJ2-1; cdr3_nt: TGTGCCAGCGGTACTACCCGAAATGAGCAGTTCTTC; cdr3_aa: CASGTTRNEQFF
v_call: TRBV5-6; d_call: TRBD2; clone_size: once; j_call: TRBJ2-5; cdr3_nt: TGTGCCAGCAGCGTAACGACTGGGACTAGTGGCGAGACCCAGTACTTC; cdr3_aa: CASSVTTGTSGETQYF
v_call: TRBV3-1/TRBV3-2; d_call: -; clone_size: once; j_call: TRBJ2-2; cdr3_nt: TGTGCCAGCAGCCAAGATCTCCGTCCCGGGGAGCTGTTTTTT; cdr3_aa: CASSQDLRPGELFF
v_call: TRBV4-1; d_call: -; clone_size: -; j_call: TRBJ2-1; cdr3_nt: TGCGCCAGCAGCTCCGACAGCGAAACCTACAATGAGCAGTTCTTC; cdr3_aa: CASSSDSETYNEQFF
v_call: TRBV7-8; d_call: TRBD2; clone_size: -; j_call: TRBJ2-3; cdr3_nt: TGTGCCAGCAGCTTAGGCGGGAGGGCCGAGGGTACGCAGTATTTT; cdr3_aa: CASSLGGRAEGTQYF
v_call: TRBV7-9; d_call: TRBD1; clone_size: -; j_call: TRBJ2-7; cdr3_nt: TGTGCCAGCAGCTTAGAACCCGGGACAGGGGGGAACGAGCAGTACTTC; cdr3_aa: CASSLEPGTGGNEQYF
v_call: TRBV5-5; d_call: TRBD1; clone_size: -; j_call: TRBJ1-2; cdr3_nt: TGTGCCAGCAGCTCCCTTGTCGGGGTCAGGGGGAATGGCTACACCTTC; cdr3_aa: CASSSLVGVRGNGYTF
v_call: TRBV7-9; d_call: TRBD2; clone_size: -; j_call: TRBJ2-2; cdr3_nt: TGTGCCAGCAGCTTAACGGCTAGCGGGTCCGGGGAGCTGTTTTTT; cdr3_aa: CASSLTASGSGELFF
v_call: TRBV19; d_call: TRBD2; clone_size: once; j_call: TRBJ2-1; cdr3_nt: TGTGCCAGTATAGGGCTAGCGGGATTAGGTGAGCAGTTCTTC; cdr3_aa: CASIGLAGLGEQFF
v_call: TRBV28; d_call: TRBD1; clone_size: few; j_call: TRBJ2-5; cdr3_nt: TGTGCCAGCAGTTTGTGGTACAGGGGTCCCCTGGGGACCCAGTACTTC; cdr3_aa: CASSLWYRGPLGTQYF
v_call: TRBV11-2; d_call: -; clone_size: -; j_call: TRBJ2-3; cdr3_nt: TGTGCCAGCAGCTCCGTTACAGATACGCAGTATTTT; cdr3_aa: CASSSVTDTQYF
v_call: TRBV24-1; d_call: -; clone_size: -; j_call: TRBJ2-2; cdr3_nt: TGTGCCACCAGTGATTTCCTAGGTTACCAAACCGGGGAGCTGTTTTTT; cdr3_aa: CATSDFLGYQTGELFF
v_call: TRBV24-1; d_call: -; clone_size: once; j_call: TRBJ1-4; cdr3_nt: TGTGCCACCAGTGATTCGGACAGCCTAGCAACTAATGAAAAACTGTTTTTT; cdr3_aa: CATSDSDSLATNEKLFF
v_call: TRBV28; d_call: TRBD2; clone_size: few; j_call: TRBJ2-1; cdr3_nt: TGTGCCAGCAGTAAAAGCGGGAGGGCCTACAATGAGCAGTTCTTC; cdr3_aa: CASSKSGRAYNEQFF
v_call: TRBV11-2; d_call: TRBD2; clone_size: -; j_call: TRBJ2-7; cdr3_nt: TGTGCCAGCAGCTTAGAGCTAGCGGGATACGAGCAGTACTTC; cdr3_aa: CASSLELAGYEQYF
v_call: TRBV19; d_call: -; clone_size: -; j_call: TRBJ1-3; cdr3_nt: TGTGCCAGTAGCCCTTTTGTCGGAAACACCATATATTTT; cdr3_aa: CASSPFVGNTIYF
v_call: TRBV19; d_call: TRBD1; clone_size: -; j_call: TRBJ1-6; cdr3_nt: TGTGCCACCGGGACAGGGCCCGATTCACCCCTCCACTTT; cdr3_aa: CATGTGPDSPLHF
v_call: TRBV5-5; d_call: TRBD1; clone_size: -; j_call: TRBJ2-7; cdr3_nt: TGTGCCAGCAGCCCCTTAGGTGACAGGGACTACGAGCAGTACTTC; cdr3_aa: CASSPLGDRDYEQYF
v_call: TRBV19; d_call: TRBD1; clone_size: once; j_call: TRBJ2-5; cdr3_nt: TGTGCCAGTAGTATTCAGGGGGCCAGGGAGACCCAGTACTTC; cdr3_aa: CASSIQGARETQYF
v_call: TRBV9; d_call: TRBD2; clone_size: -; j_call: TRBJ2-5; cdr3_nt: TGTGCCAGCAGCCCCCGTGTGGTAGCGGGAACCCAAGAGACCCAGTACTTC; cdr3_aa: CASSPRVVAGTQETQYF
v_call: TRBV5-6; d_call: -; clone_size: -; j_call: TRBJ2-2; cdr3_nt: TGTGCCAGCAGACCCACAGGGTTGAACACCGGGGAGCTGTTTTTT; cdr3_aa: CASRPTGLNTGELFF
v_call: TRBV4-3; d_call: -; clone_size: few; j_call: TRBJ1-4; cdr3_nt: TGCGCCAGCAGCCAAGTAGGCGGGGGAGGAGGAGAAAAACTGTTTTTT; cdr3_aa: CASSQVGGGGGEKLFF